A selection of T cell receptor beta chains follows, all from one sample in a study of glioma-infiltrating T cells after dendritic cell vaccination. Some clones are missing from TCRdb's copy, which holds only in-frame ones; the method was immunoSEQ multiplex PCR. The sample includes roughly 60,000 clones, about 89% seen only once; the top ten take approximately 10%. The input for sequencing was blood, taken after dendritic cell vaccination. The receptors come from a human donor with glioblastoma. CDR3s include the opening cysteine and the closing phenylalanine or tryptophan. The order of the fields is V gene, J gene, D gene, clone size, CDR3 protein, CDR3 DNA. A D gene is named only where the DNA matches it firmly. The size field is filled for only some rows; it gives once, few, many or a size class.

TRBV9,TRBJ2-1,TRBD2,-,CASSPHQVGGRVNEQFF,TGTGCCAGCAGCCCGCACCAGGTGGGCGGGAGAGTCAATGAGCAGTTCTTC
TRBV7-9,TRBJ1-2,-,-,CASSPTSFRIDGYTF,TGTGCCAGCAGTCCAACCAGCTTCAGGATCGATGGCTACACCTTC
TRBV7-2,TRBJ2-7,-,-,CASSRTTYEQYF,TGTGCCAGCAGCCGGACTACCTACGAGCAGTACTTC
TRBV28,TRBJ1-5,-,-,CASSLFVGNQPQHF,TGTGCCAGCAGTTTATTCGTTGGCAATCAGCCCCAGCATTTT
TRBV5-6,TRBJ1-1,-,-,CASSPWVGSEAFF,TGTGCCAGCAGCCCGTGGGTGGGGAGTGAAGCTTTCTTT
TRBV30,TRBJ1-1,-,-,CAWSDPRGGRTEAFF,TGTGCCTGGAGTGACCCTCGAGGGGGACGGACTGAAGCTTTCTTT
TRBV5-4,TRBJ2-3,TRBD2,-,CASRSRLAGGADTQYF,TGTGCCAGCAGGTCGCGACTAGCGGGGGGGGCAGATACGCAGTATTTT
TRBV11-2,TRBJ1-1,-,-,CASSLGWIRGDTEAFF,TGTGCCAGCAGCTTAGGGTGGATCAGGGGTGACACTGAAGCTTTCTTT
TRBV28,TRBJ1-5,-,-,CASSLPILNQPQHF,TGTGCCAGCAGTCTACCAATCCTCAATCAGCCCCAGCATTTT
TRBV7-2,TRBJ2-3,TRBD2,-,CASGAGGPTDTQYF,TGTGCCAGCGGAGCGGGAGGGCCGACAGATACGCAGTATTTT
TRBV19,TRBJ2-2,TRBD1,-,CASSIGTGEFTGELFF,TGTGCCAGTAGTATAGGGACAGGGGAGTTCACCGGGGAGCTGTTTTTT
TRBV18,TRBJ1-1,TRBD1,-,CASSPQGALSVAFF,TGTGCCAGCTCACCGCAGGGGGCCCTAAGTGTAGCTTTCTTT
TRBV6-5,TRBJ1-2,-,-,CASSSHNRDGGYTF,TGTGCCAGCAGTTCTCACAACAGGGATGGAGGCTACACCTTC
TRBV6-5,TRBJ1-4,TRBD1,-,CASSNQGGNEKLFF,TGTGCCAGCAGTAACCAGGGGGGTAATGAAAAACTGTTTTTT
TRBV14,TRBJ1-2,-,-,CASSQDFQGFGYTF,TGTGCCAGCAGCCAAGACTTCCAGGGGTTCGGCTACACCTTC
TRBV30,TRBJ1-2,TRBD1,-,CAWSSRGYGYTF,TGTGCCTGGAGTAGCAGGGGGTATGGCTACACCTTC
TRBV19,TRBJ2-7,TRBD2,-,CASSLFGTKYEQYF,TGTGCCAGTAGTCTCTTTGGGACTAAATACGAGCAGTACTTC
TRBV6-5,TRBJ1-2,-,-,CASRPGGRVGYTF,TGTGCCAGCAGGCCGGGGGGAAGAGTTGGCTACACCTTC
TRBV7-2,TRBJ1-1,TRBD1,-,CASSSSPGGHTEAFF,TGTGCCAGCAGCTCTAGTCCAGGGGGGCACACTGAAGCTTTCTTT
TRBV5-1,TRBJ2-3,-,once,CASSLRLSGTDTQYF,TGCGCCAGCAGCTTGAGATTGAGCGGAACAGATACGCAGTATTTT
TRBV4-2,TRBJ2-7,-,-,CASSQDSLAYEQYF,TGTGCCAGCAGCCAAGATTCCCTAGCTTACGAGCAGTACTTC
TRBV27,TRBJ2-1,-,-,CASRSHSGGSYNEQFF,TGTGCCAGCAGGAGCCATAGCGGAGGCTCCTACAATGAGCAGTTCTTC
TRBV7-9,TRBJ2-5,-,-,CASSLDEGNFETQYF,TGTGCCAGCAGCTTAGATGAGGGAAATTTTGAGACCCAGTACTTC
TRBV30,TRBJ1-2,TRBD1,-,CAWTGTALGPNYGYTF,TGTGCCTGGACGGGGACAGCTCTAGGCCCTAACTATGGCTACACCTTC
TRBV19,TRBJ2-3,-,-,CASSTSGDTQYF,TGTGCCAGTAGTACTTCAGGGGATACGCAGTATTTT
TRBV11-2,TRBJ2-5,-,-,CASSWTSRQETQYF,TGTGCCAGCAGCTGGACATCAAGACAAGAGACCCAGTACTTC
TRBV12-5,TRBJ1-1,TRBD1,-,CASGLETGVTEAFF,TGTGCTAGTGGTTTGGAGACAGGGGTCACTGAAGCTTTCTTT
TRBV18,TRBJ1-2,-,-,CASSPASTNYGYTF,TGTGCCAGCTCACCAGCGAGTACTAACTATGGCTACACCTTC
TRBV5-1,TRBJ1-1,-,few,CASKEGVMNTEAFF,TGCGCCAGCAAAGAAGGGGTAATGAACACTGAAGCTTTCTTT
TRBV5-1,TRBJ1-2,-,-,CASSSTLTVTYGYTF,TGCGCCAGCAGCTCTACTCTGACAGTTACCTATGGCTACACCTTC
TRBV30,TRBJ2-7,-,few,CAWSGLSAYEQYF,TGTGCCTGGAGTGGCCTGTCGGCCTACGAGCAGTACTTC
TRBV7-2,TRBJ2-3,-,once,CASSLDRGATDTQYF,TGTGCCAGCAGCTTGGACCGCGGGGCGACAGATACGCAGTATTTT
TRBV15,TRBJ2-3,-,-,CATSRVGERRGTDTQYF,TGTGCCACCAGCAGAGTGGGCGAGCGGAGGGGCACAGATACGCAGTATTTT
TRBV27,TRBJ1-6,TRBD1,-,CASSRRGQGASPLHF,TGTGCCAGCAGTAGAAGAGGACAGGGTGCTTCACCCCTCCACTTT
TRBV10-2,TRBJ2-5,TRBD2,-,CASTEAGLGGETQYF,TGCGCCAGCACCGAGGCGGGACTAGGGGGAGAGACCCAGTACTTC
TRBV10-1,TRBJ1-1,-,-,CASSSDTFEAFF,TGCGCCAGCAGTTCCGACACTTTTGAAGCTTTCTTT
TRBV6-4,TRBJ1-2,TRBD1,-,CASSETGYGWGYTF,TGTGCCAGCAGTGAGACAGGGTACGGTTGGGGCTACACCTTC
TRBV9,TRBJ1-1,-,few,CASSVGGSQGEAFF,TGTGCCAGCAGCGTAGGGGGGTCACAGGGTGAAGCTTTCTTT
TRBV4-2,TRBJ1-6,-,-,CASSQDRDTYNSPLHF,TGTGCCAGCAGCCAAGATAGGGACACTTATAATTCACCCCTCCACTTT
TRBV11-2,TRBJ2-1,TRBD2,-,CASSLEPGGGFF,TGTGCCAGCAGCTTAGAACCGGGAGGTGGGTTCTTC
TRBV18,TRBJ2-5,-,-,CASSPTGLKETQYF,TGTGCCAGCTCACCCACAGGGCTCAAGGAGACCCAGTACTTC